This TCR beta chain was profiled in a study of PD-1 blockade in classical Hodgkin lymphoma. Whole-study results and caveats: Before treatment, complete responders showed about the same diversity as newly diagnosed patients. Significantly greater TCR diversity emerged by C4D1 in CD4+ cells but not CD8+ cells.

Regarding this clone: Its target is not known.

The assay was immunoSEQ multiplex PCR, and TCRdb's table has in-frame clones only and misses some. This table has more than 40,000 clones, approximately 78% appearing once. The time point is: cycle 4 day 1 (C4D1), after 6 weeks of nivolumab. All trial patients relapsed after autologous stem cell transplantation. The sequences come from peripheral blood mononuclear cells (PBMCs), collected before the fourth cycle of nivolumab. The TCR was taken from a human donor with classical Hodgkin lymphoma.

The DNA of the CDR3 is TGTGCCAGCAGCTTAGCGACATATGGGGATGGCTACACCTTC. Protein product: CASSLATYGDGYTF. The gene calls are TRBV7-2 and TRBJ1-2; D is uncertain. V was clipped by 0 bases and J by 6 bases, with 11 bases between them. Germline V gene sequence: CDR1 SGHTA, CDR2 FQGNSA. The CDR3 is made up of 14 amino acids.